The entry that follows covers one TCR beta chain sequence. Mismatch with germline at one junction end may stem from a read error. Co-extracting RNA and DNA was done with about 17-30 mg of unsorted bulk tissue as input. The record originates from a study of tumor-infiltrating lymphocytes in primary liver carcinoma. With 500 ng total RNA as template and a constant-region primer, TCR beta cDNA was made. A slightly modified ARM-PCR protocol with three nested multiplex PCR rounds produced these TCR beta libraries. In TCRdb, the multiplex PCR reads were re-called with MiXCR into one record per CDR3 protein. The sample lists about 100,000 distinct CDR3 sequences; around 66% were seen once. This TCR was sampled from a woman between 55 and 75 years old with primary liver carcinoma and hepatitis B virus infection. Sequenced input: liver tumor tissue from sampling region 2. This sample's subset: tumor region T2, inferior pole.

CDR3 DNA: TGCACCAGCAGCCATGTTACTAGTGGGAGGGCCTGGCAGTATTTC. This sequence encodes CTSSHVTSGRAWQYF. This chain connects TRBV4-1 to TRBJ2-7; 7 bases fit TRBD2. This CDR3 has 15 residues. In germline, CDR1 is MGHRA, CDR2 YSYEKL.